The rows below give T cell receptor beta chains drawn from one sample of a study of siplizumab effects on memory and regulatory T cells. TCRdb's copy holds only in-frame clones and misses some; the assay was immunoSEQ multiplex PCR. There are over 100,000 clones in the sample; roughly 92% occur only once, and 0.62% lies in the top ten. Input material: Tregs sorted from blood. The receptor source for this set is a human donor in good health. Both conserved end residues are part of each CDR3.

>TRBV7-8|TRBJ1-1
CASSFQGNTEAFF
>TRBV29-1|TRBJ2-3
CSVEGVWGGFTDTQYF
>TRBV7-9|TRBJ1-1
CASSSARGGYNTEAFF
>TRBV7-9|TRBJ2-7
CASSIGRGTYEQYF
>TRBV30|TRBJ2-3
CAWTLILAGGPNTQYF
>TRBV5-1|TRBJ2-1
CASTSGYNEQFF
>TRBV27|TRBJ1-2
CANRIGQGAYGYTF
>TRBV10-3|TRBJ2-7
CAISLAGGTSYEQYF
>TRBV13|TRBJ1-2
CASSLRGFGYTF
>TRBV27|TRBJ2-5
CASSSDTSGGWKTQYF
>TRBV30|TRBJ2-7
CACFRGWEQYF
>TRBV14|TRBJ1-6
CASSQVSDYNSPLHF
>TRBV6-6|TRBJ1-5
CASSYSWDSNQPQHF
>TRBV27|TRBJ1-4
CASRTTGLSTNEKLFF
>TRBV11-2|TRBJ1-4
CASSLEFRPEKLFF
>TRBV5-1|TRBJ2-1
CASSFSRGGKYYNEQFF
>TRBV7-8|TRBJ2-1
CASSWSGTVNEQFF
>TRBV7-9|TRBJ2-1
CASSLGGLNNEQFF
>TRBV2|TRBJ1-1
CASEFGFTEAFF
>TRBV6-1|TRBJ1-5
CASSGPGQFISNQPQHF
>TRBV18|TRBJ2-2
CASSPTGGAGVGGELFF
>TRBV29-1|TRBJ2-5
CSVGLSMETQYF
>TRBV6-5|TRBJ1-2
CASSIRGAGYTF